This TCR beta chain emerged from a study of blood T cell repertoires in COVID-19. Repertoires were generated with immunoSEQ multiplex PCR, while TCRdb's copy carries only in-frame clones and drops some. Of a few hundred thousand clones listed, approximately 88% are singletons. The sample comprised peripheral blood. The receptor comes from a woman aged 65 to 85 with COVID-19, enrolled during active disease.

The CDR3 region has the DNA TGTGCCAGCAGCCCCGGGACAGGTGCCTATGGCTACACCTTC. Its protein product is CASSPGTGAYGYTF. This chain links TRBV5-6 with TRBJ1-2; 8 nucleotides align to TRBD1. This CDR3 has 14 amino acids. Looked up from germline, CDR1 is SGHDT and CDR2 is YYEEEE. The ends lost 4 bases at V and 4 bases at J; junction bases unmatched: 6.